These 10 T cell receptor beta chains were sequenced from one sample in a study of cytomegalovirus exposure and HLA in healthy donors. Primers for the PCR totalled 60 Vbeta and 13 Jbeta. Using immunoSEQ multiplex PCR, the repertoire was profiled, and TCRdb retains in-frame clones only, with some absent. The table records some 120,000 clones, roughly four fifths of them present only once. The sample comprised PBMCs. The receptors come from a male donor in good health and CMV-seropositive.

The chain is built from TRBV7-3 and TRBJ2-3, with TRBD2 matching over 8 bases. CDR1 and CDR2 (germline): SGHTA, FQGTGA. Unmatched junction bases numbered 13, after V lost 8 bases and J lost 6 bases. CDR3 length: 15 residues. This chain's CDR3 is CASGPSAGDRDTQYF. The DNA for the CDR3 is TGTGCCAGCGGCCCGTCAGCGGGAGATAGGGATACGCAGTATTTT. Supplemented by reference TRBV7-3 and TRBJ2-3, the full variable domain reads GAGVSQTPSNKVTEKGKYVELRCDPISGHTALYWYRQSLGQGPEFLIYFQGTGAADDSGLPNDRFFAVRPEGSVSTLKIQRTERGDSAVYLCASGPSAGDRDTQYFGPGTRLTVL.

This clone was detected only a few times. The chain couples TRBV5-1 to TRBJ2-7; 9 nucleotides match TRBD1. Germline CDR1 and CDR2: SGHRS and YFSETQ. The CDR3 runs 13 residues. Trimming cost V 4 bases and J 4 bases; bases outside gene matches: 3. As DNA, the CDR3 is TGCGCCAGCAGCGAGGACAGGGGATACGAGCAGTACTTC. Translating it yields CASSEDRGYEQYF.

The chain links TRBV6-5 to TRBJ2-3; TRBD2 agrees at 8 bases. The CDR3 spans 13 residues. Germline V CDR1 and CDR2: MNHEY, SVGAGI. With V trimmed by 7 bases and J by 5 bases, 5 bases remained unmatched. CDR3 nucleotide sequence: TGTGCCAGCATGAATAGCGGGATAGATACGCAGTATTTT. Its protein product is CASMNSGIDTQYF.

Worth noting for this clone: The junction shows a germline mismatch at one end, possibly a read error. The chain has TRBV7-9 and TRBJ2-2; TRBD1 aligns across 8 bases. This CDR3 has 15 amino acids. CDR1 is SEHNR, CDR2 FQNEAQ, per germline (reference sequence). The CDR3 loop reads CSSSLASDRDGELFF. DNA for the CDR3: TGTTCCAGCAGCTTAGCGTCGGACAGGGATGGGGAGCTGTTTTTT.

V usage is TRBV2 and J usage is TRBJ2-7, with a tentative D call TRBD2 (6 bases). Trimming removed 7 bases from V and 6 bases from J, with 22 bases in between. CDR3 length: 15 amino acids. Looked up from germline, CDR1 is SNHLY and CDR2 is FYNNEI. The CDR3 DNA reads TGTGCCAGCACTAGGCCCTCGGCCGGGACTGGCGAGCAGTACTTC. It codes for CASTRPSAGTGEQYF.

The chain is built from TRBV29-1 and TRBJ2-1; TRBD2 aligns across 15 bases. J lost 6 bases, V lost 7 bases, and 4 bases had no gene match. Germline assignment: CDR1 SQVTM and CDR2 ANQGSEA. The CDR3 sequence is 14 residues long. CDR3 sequence (DNA): TGCAGCGGGTTGGGACTAGCGGGAGGCAATGAGCAGTTCTTC. Residues: CSGLGLAGGNEQFF.

V usage is TRBV2 and J usage is TRBJ1-1; 8 bases map to TRBD1. V lost 8 bases to trimming and J lost 4 bases; unmatched junction nucleotides: 3. Germline V lookup: CDR1 SNHLY, CDR2 FYNNEI. The CDR3 runs 12 residues. CDR3 bases: TGTGCCAGCCAGACAGGGGTCACTGAAGCTTTCTTT. Protein product: CASQTGVTEAFF. The variable domain in full, completed from reference TRBV2 and TRBJ1-1, reads EPEVTQTPSHQVTQMGQEVILRCVPISNHLYFYWYRQILGQKVEFLVSFYNNEISEKSEIFDDQFSVERPDGSNFTLKIRSTKLEDSAMYFCASQTGVTEAFFGQGTRLTVV.

The V call is TRBV10-3, the J call TRBJ1-4; D is possibly TRBD1 (6 bases). The ends were cut back, 0 bases at V and 8 bases at J, with 16 bases in the middle. Germline V gene sequence: CDR1 ENHRY, CDR2 SYGVKD. The CDR3 sequence is 16 residues long. Here the CDR3 reads CAISESKNRVAEKLFF. CDR3 DNA: TGTGCCATCAGTGAGTCAAAAAACAGGGTGGCGGAAAAACTGTTTTTT.

The chain uses TRBV7-6 and TRBJ1-4; maybe TRBD1 (5 bases). The CDR3 consists of 14 residues. The V and J ends lost 0 bases and 10 bases respectively, with 12 bases between them. The germline V gene has CDR1 SGHVS and CDR2 FNYEAQ. The CDR3 DNA is TGTGCCAGCAGCTTAGCTTTTGGGGGAGGAAAACTGTTTTTT. Protein: CASSLAFGGGKLFF.

This clone was seen a single time. The chain recombines TRBV27 with TRBJ1-6, with D unclear. The CDR3 runs 16 residues. Trimming removed 2 bases at V and 3 bases at J, with 11 bases between. CDR1 is MNHEY, CDR2 SMNVEV, per germline (reference sequence). The CDR3 region has the DNA TGTGCCAGCAGTTTACCCGTTATCCTCTATAATTCACCCCTCCACTTT. Protein sequence: CASSLPVILYNSPLHF.